What follows are 22 T cell receptor beta chains derived from one specimen sequenced in a study of CD8 T cells in Susac syndrome. RNA totalling roughly 0.45 to 1 ug underwent reverse transcription with random hexamers. Using its own MiXCR run on the immunoSEQ multiplex PCR reads, TCRdb lists one record per CDR3 protein. The table has 150,000 or so distinct CDR3 sequences, 95% seen once. Sequencing input: CD4+ T cells from PBMCs. These receptors originate from a human donor with Susac syndrome.

J is TRBJ2-3 and V is TRBV15; D gene uncertain. The CDR3 loop spans 15 amino acids. V lost 0 bases to trimming and J lost 6 bases, with 13 bases between them. CDR1 LNHNV and CDR2 YYDKDF come from the germline V gene (reference sequence). CDR3 bases: TGTGCCACCAGCAGAGATGGGAAGACTCGGGATACGCAGTATTTT. It encodes CATSRDGKTRDTQYF. Combining the CDR3 with reference TRBV15 and TRBJ2-3 gives the whole variable domain DAMVIQNPRYQVTQFGKPVTLSCSQTLNHNVMYWYQQKSSQAPKLLFHYYDKDFNNEADTPDNFQSRRPNTSFCFLDIRSPGLGDTAMYLCATSRDGKTRDTQYFGPGTRLTVL.

The chain employs TRBV30 and TRBJ1-2; no firm D call. The CDR3 spans 12 residues. V dropped 3 bases and J dropped 0 bases, with 5 bases sitting between them. Germline-derived CDR1 and CDR2 are GTSNPN and SVGIG (reference sequence). The CDR3 protein is CAWRAANYGYTF. CDR3 nucleotide sequence: TGTGCCTGGAGGGCCGCTAACTATGGCTACACCTTC.

The CDR3 loop reads CASSQGPTETQYF. CDR3 sequence (DNA): TGCGCCAGCAGCCAAGGACCAACGGAGACCCAGTACTTC. The chain couples TRBV4-1 to TRBJ2-5; D gene ambiguous. The germline V and J ends were trimmed by 1 base and 5 bases, with 8 bases remaining between them. Germline CDR1 and CDR2: MGHRA and YSYEKL. The CDR3 runs to 13 residues.

CDR3 sequence reads: CASSLDREQPQHF. In DNA form, the CDR3 reads TGTGCCAGCAGCCTAGACAGGGAACAGCCCCAGCATTTT. The V gene is TRBV12-3 or TRBV12-4, the J gene TRBJ1-5; TRBD1 aligns across 7 bases. Trimming took 6 bases from V and 7 from J; bases not matched to a gene: 6. This CDR3 region has 13 residues.

The V gene is TRBV19, the J gene TRBJ2-2, with 7 bases that match TRBD1. This CDR3 region has 17 residues. Germline CDR1 LNHDA, CDR2 SQIVND (reference sequence). V lost 5 bases, J lost 4 bases, and 13 bases stayed unmatched. The CDR3 nucleotides are TGTGCCAGTAGTCCCCGCCGAGACAGGGTGGGCACCGGGGAGCTGTTTTTT. It specifies CASSPRRDRVGTGELFF.

The rearrangement joins TRBV5-1 to TRBJ2-5; D remains unclear. V was trimmed by 5 bases and J by 1 base, leaving 9 bases between them. Germline V CDR1 and CDR2: SGHRS, YFSETQ. The CDR3 totals 13 residues. The CDR3 sequence: CASRSGSQETQYF. DNA of the CDR3: TGCGCCAGCAGATCTGGGTCCCAAGAGACCCAGTACTTC.

This clonotype was recorded only once. This chain connects TRBV20-1 to TRBJ1-5; TRBD1 is a possible D gene (5 bases). The V gene lost 0 bases and the J gene lost 4 bases, with 10 bases spanning the gap. Germline V gene lookup returns CDR1 DFQATT and CDR2 SNEGSKA (reference sequence). This CDR3 region has 14 residues. The CDR3 protein is CSARDLWGNQPQHF. CDR3 bases: TGCAGTGCTAGAGATCTCTGGGGGAATCAGCCCCAGCATTTT.

As for this clonotype: At one of its ends the junction is not consistent with the germline gene, which may arise from a read error. The gene calls are TRBV20-1 and TRBJ2-1; 8 bases map to TRBD2. CDR1 and CDR2 from the germline V gene are DFQATT and SNEGSKA (reference sequence). This CDR3 is 14 amino acids long. The CDR3 DNA reads as TGCAGTGCCAGAGCTATAGCGGGGTCCAATGAGCAGTTCTTC. As protein: CSARAIAGSNEQFF.

This chain joins TRBV20-1 and TRBJ2-4, with TRBD1 matching over 9 bases. The length of the CDR3 is 13 residues. Germline lookup yields CDR1 DFQATT and CDR2 SNEGSKA (reference sequence). V trimming: 7 bases; J trimming: 4 bases; junction bases outside the gene matches: 5. The CDR3 DNA reads TGCAGTGTCGAGGGACAGGGAAAAAACATTCAGTACTTC. It is translated as CSVEGQGKNIQYF.

V usage is TRBV9 and J usage is TRBJ2-2, with 7 bases that match TRBD1. J was trimmed by 9 bases and V by 5 bases; bases with no gene match: 10. CDR1 is SGDLS and CDR2 is YYNGEE in the germline V gene. CDR3 length: 14 amino acids. The CDR3 DNA follows: TGTGCCAGCAGGGGAGAGGGACAGCTTCGGGAGCTGTTTTTT. This codes for CASRGEGQLRELFF.

This chain links TRBV5-1 with TRBJ2-6; D is ambiguous. With 0 bases removed from V and 2 bases from J, the gap between germline ends came to 6 bases. The CDR3 is made up of 15 amino acids. Germline loops: CDR1 SGHRS, CDR2 YFSETQ. CDR3 nucleotide sequence: TGCGCCAGCAGCTTGGTAGAACCTGGGGCCAACGTCCTGACTTTC. Protein sequence: CASSLVEPGANVLTF.

V usage is TRBV20-1 and J usage is TRBJ2-7; weak D call: TRBD1 (5 bases). The CDR3 runs 14 residues. The germline gives CDR1 DFQATT, CDR2 SNEGSKA (reference sequence). Trimming took off 5 bases at V and 3 bases at J, with 17 bases between the two ends. The CDR3 coding sequence is TGCAGTGCTCAGACAGTCCCTCCCCTCTACGAGCAGTACTTC. Residues: CSAQTVPPLYEQYF.

This clonotype was picked up one time. The chain couples TRBV6-5 to TRBJ1-6; the D is unclear. The CDR3 contains 14 residues. The germline gives CDR1 MNHEY, CDR2 SVGAGI. The V end lost 3 bases, the J end lost 5 bases, and 8 bases lay between the germline ends. CDR3 loop: CASSYENNNSPLHF. CDR3 nucleotides: TGTGCCAGCAGTTATGAGAATAATAATTCACCCCTCCACTTT.

The V gene is TRBV14, the J gene TRBJ1-4; D not resolved. Per germline, CDR1 SGHDN and CDR2 FVKESK. The V end lost 0 bases, the J end lost 13 bases, and 12 bases lay between the germline ends. The length of the CDR3 is 13 residues. The CDR3 coding sequence is TGTGCCAGCAGCCAAGATCTTGTGGGTTCACTGTTTTTT. The encoded protein is CASSQDLVGSLFF.

The count of this clonotype is one. The CDR3 spells CSVRDPGREEQFF. The DNA of the CDR3 is TGCAGTGTTCGCGATCCAGGCCGAGAAGAGCAGTTCTTC. V is TRBV20-1 and J is TRBJ2-1; D is unresolved. The CDR3 runs to 13 residues. V was shortened by 7 bases and J by 10 bases, with 20 bases between the two germline ends. Germline V gene lookup returns CDR1 DFQATT and CDR2 SNEGSKA (reference sequence).

The J gene is TRBJ1-5, the V gene TRBV4-1; 11 bases fit TRBD1. The germline V gene has CDR1 MGHRA and CDR2 YSYEKL. The J segment lost 7 bases and the V segment lost 2 bases, leaving 10 bases of the junction unmatched. CDR3 length: 17 residues. CDR3 sequence (DNA): TGCGCCAGCAGCCAACACGGGACAGGGGGGATTGGGCAGCCCCAGCATTTT. Translated, it gives CASSQHGTGGIGQPQHF.

The chain combines TRBV25-1 with TRBJ1-1; 7 positions match TRBD1. V was clipped by 3 bases and J by 6 bases; unmatched bases: 10. This CDR3 has 15 residues. Germline V CDR1 and CDR2: MGHDK, SYGVNS. The CDR3 DNA reads as TGTGCCAGCAGTGATACCCACAGGGGTCTACCTGAAGCTTTCTTT. Translating gives CASSDTHRGLPEAFF.

This sequence joins TRBV11-2 and TRBJ2-1, with TRBD2 identical over 7 bases. The germline gives CDR1 SGHAT, CDR2 FQNNGV. This CDR3 is built from 13 residues. Trimming cost V 2 bases and J 7 bases; bases outside gene matches: 2. The CDR3 DNA follows: TGTGCCAGCAGCTTATGGCGGGGGAATGAGCAGTTCTTC. Amino acids: CASSLWRGNEQFF.

This clonotype was observed a single time. V usage is TRBV5-1 and J usage is TRBJ1-2; D gene uncertain. The germline V gene encodes CDR1 SGHRS and CDR2 YFSETQ. V was cut by 1 base and J by 5 bases, with 9 bases left in between. This CDR3 contains 13 residues. CDR3 amino acids: CASSLSGSYGYTF. Written as DNA, the CDR3 is TGCGCCAGCAGCTTGTCCGGGTCGTATGGCTACACCTTC.

CDR3 loop: CASSFAAASSYEQYF. In DNA, the CDR3 is TGTGCCAGCAGCTTTGCGGCCGCGAGCTCCTACGAGCAGTACTTC. V usage is TRBV5-6 and J usage is TRBJ2-7; D not certain. Germline V gene sequence: CDR1 SGHDT, CDR2 YYEEEE. V was trimmed by 2 bases and J by 0 bases, leaving 12 bases between them. The CDR3 runs 15 residues.

The chain combines TRBV28 with TRBJ1-1; 8 positions agree with TRBD1. Trimming took 6 bases from V and 0 from J; bases not matched to a gene: 9. The germline V gene has CDR1 MDHEN and CDR2 SYDVKM. This CDR3 region has 16 residues. As DNA, the CDR3 is TGTGCCAGCAGACCTCCCGGACAGGGCCTGAACACTGAAGCTTTCTTT. This encodes CASRPPGQGLNTEAFF.

This rearrangement joins TRBV3-1 to TRBJ2-5; maybe TRBD2 (6 bases). Germline lookup yields CDR1 LGHDT and CDR2 YNNKEL (reference sequence). V was cut by 0 bases and J by 2 bases, with 7 bases left in between. This CDR3 spans 14 amino acids. The CDR3 region is CASSQELAQETQYF. For the CDR3, the DNA is TGTGCCAGCAGCCAAGAACTAGCACAAGAGACCCAGTACTTC.